This is a list of T cell receptor beta chains from one sample in a study of tumor-infiltrating lymphocytes in primary liver carcinoma. TCRdb called the multiplex PCR reads again in MiXCR, with one record for every CDR3 protein. The table shows approximately 210,000 distinct CDR3 sequences, with about 65% occurring only once. Sequencing was done on a sample of peripheral blood. The source of these receptors is a woman in her fifties or sixties with primary liver carcinoma and hepatitis B virus infection. The CDR3 runs from the conserved cysteine through the conserved F or W.

>TRBV28|TRBJ1-1|12
CASSYGTVKAFF
>TRBV6-1|TRBJ2-1|14
CASSETVSDNEQFF
>TRBV12-3/TRBV12-4|TRBJ2-3|16
CASSFGAGMGTDTQYF
>TRBV12-3/TRBV12-4|TRBJ2-6|14
CASRPGSGANVLTF
>TRBV28|TRBJ1-1|14
CASSQGRENAEAFF
>TRBV7-3|TRBJ2-2|16
CASSLTSGANTGELFF
>TRBV28|TRBJ2-3|13
CVRGLQGPDTQYF
>TRBV10-3|TRBJ2-1|17
CAISGPRGGPQHNEQFF
>TRBV10-2|TRBJ2-1|13
CVSEGRGYNEQFF
>TRBV6-1|TRBJ2-7|15
CASSEGVTGGYEQYF
>TRBV11-2|TRBJ2-5|14
CASSLAEGAVTRYF
>TRBV11-2|TRBJ1-1|17
CASSLEKIQVALGEALF
>TRBV11-1|TRBJ2-4|16
CASNSKTSLAKNIQYF
>TRBV11-2|TRBJ2-7|15
CASTPGLTGSYEQYF
>TRBV6-6|TRBJ1-6|13
CDSSTRWDSPLHF
>TRBV5-1|TRBJ2-6|16
CASSLNFEAGANVLTF
>TRBV5-5|TRBJ2-1|16
CASSLAVAGGSREQFF
>TRBV7-9|TRBJ1-3|13
CASSPRTGNTIYF
>TRBV11-2|TRBJ1-2|14
CASSQSGLGYGYTF
>TRBV2|TRBJ2-3|12
CASNLSGDTQYF
>TRBV10-2|TRBJ1-1|14
CASSELQGGTEAFF
>TRBV11-2|TRBJ2-3|16
CASCSPSTDYTDTRYF
>TRBV11-2|TRBJ2-6|15
CASSLQASGANVLTF
>TRBV5-1|TRBJ2-5|15
CASSHGTGWQETQYF
>TRBV28|TRBJ2-7|15
CASSSLRTALFEQYF
>TRBV9|TRBJ2-3|15
CASSVAAESTDTHYF
>TRBV11-3|TRBJ1-1|14
CASSLVGAGTDAFF
>TRBV11-2|TRBJ2-3|14
CASSSSFTEDTQYF
>TRBV5-4|TRBJ2-2|17
CASSSAARTGNIGELLF
>TRBV12-3/TRBV12-4|TRBJ1-6|14
CASSLPRGNSPLHF
>TRBV10-1|TRBJ2-7|14
CASRDRELGYEQYF
>TRBV29-1|TRBJ2-1|12
CSVGIGGYEQFF
>TRBV29-1|TRBJ2-7|12
CSGMDPAYEQYF
>TRBV19|TRBJ1-1|13
CASSNIAGTEAFF
>TRBV6-1|TRBJ2-7|13
CASSDPVDRGQYF
>TRBV7-8|TRBJ2-7|15
CASSLDDRGDYEQYF
>TRBV28|TRBJ2-5|17
CAISSGTSGMPQETQYF
>TRBV6-6|TRBJ2-5|16
CASSAGASGKRETQYF
>TRBV24-1|TRBJ2-5|15
CATSETQGGVETQYF
>TRBV28|TRBJ2-1|15
CANSFFRASYNEQFF
>TRBV7-9|TRBJ1-4|15
CASSLERSADEKLFF
>TRBV12-3/TRBV12-4|TRBJ2-3|16
CASTPSWSSRTDTQYF
>TRBV7-8|TRBJ2-2|14
CASSTRGSTGELFF
>TRBV23-1|TRBJ1-4|14
CAISQWDGAEELFF
>TRBV6-5|TRBJ2-2|15
CASRAGGAGVWELFF
>TRBV11-3|TRBJ2-5|13
CASSFVNQETQYF
>TRBV6-1|TRBJ2-7|14
CASSGLADYYEQYF
>TRBV4-1|TRBJ2-3|16
CASSQDPSGYRDTQYF
>TRBV5-1|TRBJ1-1|15
CASSSQAELNTDAFF